Below, 27 T cell receptor beta chains from the same sample are listed, as sequenced in a study of cytomegalovirus exposure and HLA in healthy donors. The PCR used 60 Vbeta and 13 Jbeta primers. Libraries were prepared by immunoSEQ multiplex PCR; TCRdb keeps only in-frame clonotypes and omits some of them. This table holds approximately 200,000 clones. The sample taken for sequencing was PBMCs. These receptors all come from a boy between 10 and 17 years old in good health and CMV-seronegative.

J is TRBJ2-6 and V is TRBV28; 7 nucleotides match TRBD1. From germline, CDR1 is MDHEN and CDR2 SYDVKM. The CDR3 totals 16 residues. Trimming removed 8 bases from V and 0 bases from J; junction bases left unmatched: 7. The CDR3 loop reads CASGDSRSSGANVLTF. CDR3 sequence (DNA): TGTGCCAGCGGGGACAGTCGAAGCTCTGGGGCCAACGTCCTGACTTTC.

V gene TRBV15 combines with J gene TRBJ1-5, with 7 bases matching TRBD1. From germline, CDR1 is LNHNV and CDR2 YYDKDF (reference sequence). V shed 0 bases and J 4 bases; nucleotides not matched to a gene: 18. There are 20 residues in the CDR3. In DNA form, the CDR3 reads TGTGCCACCAGCAGAGATCCCATATTCACAGTACAGGGGAGGAATCAGCCCCAGCATTTT. Residues: CATSRDPIFTVQGRNQPQHF.

J is TRBJ2-7 and V is TRBV19, with 8 nucleotides matching TRBD1. Germline trimming cut 5 bases from V and 6 bases from J; bases unmatched to any gene: 6. The CDR3 length is 13 residues. The germline gives CDR1 LNHDA, CDR2 SQIVND (reference sequence). The CDR3 DNA reads TGTGCCAGTAGTCCAAGGACAGGGATCGAGCAGTACTTC. It translates to CASSPRTGIEQYF.

The chain uses TRBV13 and TRBJ1-1; perhaps TRBD1 as D (5 bases). The CDR3 extends over 15 amino acids. CDR1 is PRHDT and CDR2 is FYEKMQ in the germline V gene (reference sequence). The V gene lost 10 bases and the J gene lost 1 base, with 19 bases spanning the gap. CDR3 bases: TGTGCCACCACGCGGGGCCACCGGGGGAACACTGAAGCTTTCTTT. Its protein is CATTRGHRGNTEAFF.

Of note for this clone: The junction does not match germline at one end; this may be a read error. V gene TRBV7-7 combines with J gene TRBJ2-5; D might be TRBD1 (6 bases). Germline CDR1 SSHAT, CDR2 FNYEAQ (reference sequence). The CDR3 is 17 residues long. CDR3 sequence (DNA): TGTGCTAGCAGCTTAGTCAGGGGCCGCCGGTTGGGCGAGACCCAGTACTTC. Translation: CASSLVRGRRLGETQYF.

The chain employs TRBV9 and TRBJ1-6, with D possibly TRBD1 on 6 matching bases. The CDR3 loop spans 15 amino acids. Germline V gene lookup returns CDR1 SGDLS and CDR2 YYNGEE. Trimming removed 4 bases from V and 9 bases from J, with 17 bases in between. CDR3 amino acids: CASSPLVGAASPLHF. The CDR3 coding sequence is TGTGCCAGCAGCCCCCTGGTGGGGGCGGCTTCACCCCTCCACTTT.

The V call is TRBV25-1, the J call TRBJ1-1, with D perhaps matching TRBD1 (5 bases). Germline CDR1 is MGHDK and CDR2 is SYGVNS. With 7 bases removed from V and 4 bases from J, the gap between germline ends came to 16 bases. This CDR3 comprises 14 residues. The CDR3 reads CASTPIGGGTEAFF. CDR3 sequence (DNA): TGTGCCAGCACTCCAATCGGGGGAGGCACTGAAGCTTTCTTT.

The chain uses TRBV27 and TRBJ2-6; D is undetermined. This CDR3 spans 16 amino acids. V was trimmed by 3 bases and J by 8 bases, leaving 17 bases between them. Germline V gene sequence: CDR1 MNHEY, CDR2 SMNVEV (reference sequence). For the CDR3, the DNA is TGTGCCAGCAGTTTCTGGTACTCTCTATCTTCCAACGTCCTGACTTTC. Encoded protein: CASSFWYSLSSNVLTF.

This chain joins TRBV9 and TRBJ1-2; D gene unclear. Germline CDR1 is SGDLS and CDR2 is YYNGEE. V shed 4 bases and J shed 0 bases, with 7 bases lying between them. This CDR3 has 13 amino acids. The CDR3 DNA sequence: TGTGCCAGCAGCTCCAGGACTAACTATGGCTACACCTTC. Amino acid sequence: CASSSRTNYGYTF.

J is TRBJ1-2 and V is TRBV7-2; no clear D. Germline CDR1 is SGHTA and CDR2 is FQGNSA. The CDR3 has 14 amino acids. Between the trimmed V and J ends, which lost 0 bases and 3 bases, there was a span of 8 bases. The CDR3 nucleotides are TGTGCCAGCAGCTTAGCGCCGGACTACTATGGCTACACCTTC. Protein sequence: CASSLAPDYYGYTF. Filled out from reference TRBV7-2 and TRBJ1-2, the complete variable domain reads GAGVSQSPSNKVTEKGKDVELRCDPISGHTALYWYRQSLGQGLEFLIYFQGNSAPDKSGLPSDRFSAERTGGSVSTLTIQRTQQEDSAVYLCASSLAPDYYGYTFGSGTRLTVV.

CDR3 nucleotide sequence: TGCGCCAGCAGCTTGACCAACACAAAAGGGGCAGATACGCAGTATTTT. This sequence encodes CASSLTNTKGADTQYF. J is TRBJ2-3 and V is TRBV5-1, with a tentative D call TRBD1 (5 bases). This CDR3 spans 16 amino acids. CDR1 is SGHRS and CDR2 is YFSETQ in the germline V gene. V was clipped by 1 base and J by 4 bases, with 16 bases between them.

The chain combines TRBV4-3 with TRBJ1-3; a weak D match, TRBD1 (5 bases). Trimming took off 4 bases at V and 3 bases at J, with 13 bases between the two ends. The CDR3 runs 15 residues. Germline V gene data show CDR1 as LGHNA and CDR2 as YSLEER. In DNA, the CDR3 is TGCGCCAGCAGCCCCCGGGGGGGAGGTGGAAACACCATATATTTT. Translating gives CASSPRGGGGNTIYF.

This chain joins TRBV6-5 and TRBJ2-5, with 8 bases aligning to TRBD1. Germline V gene lookup returns CDR1 MNHEY and CDR2 SVGAGI. The J segment lost 2 bases and the V segment lost 2 bases, leaving 4 bases of the junction unmatched. The CDR3 loop spans 15 amino acids. CDR3 in DNA: TGTGCCAGCAGTTACGCCTGGACAGGGCAAGAGACCCAGTACTTC. Amino acid sequence: CASSYAWTGQETQYF.

This chain joins TRBV9 and TRBJ2-7; 9 positions match TRBD1. CDR3 length: 13 residues. V gave up 5 bases and J gave up 6 bases; unmatched junction bases: 6. Per germline, CDR1 SGDLS and CDR2 YYNGEE. CDR3 in amino acids: CASSTGQGSEQYF. CDR3 DNA sequence: TGTGCCAGCAGTACGGGACAGGGAAGCGAGCAGTACTTC. The variable domain in full, with the rest retrieved from reference TRBV9 and TRBJ2-7, is DSGVTQTPKHLITATGQRVTLRCSPRSGDLSVYWYQQSLDQGLQFLIQYYNGEERAKGNILERFSAQQFPDLHSELNLSSLELGDSALYFCASSTGQGSEQYFGPGTRLTVT.

The chain joins TRBV5-1 to TRBJ1-5; D not resolved. Germline V CDR1 and CDR2: SGHRS, YFSETQ. V lost 0 bases and J lost 0, with 7 bases in between. The CDR3 loop spans 15 amino acids. CDR3 sequence: CASSLDSLSNQPQHF. CDR3 in DNA: TGCGCCAGCAGCTTGGACAGTCTTAGCAATCAGCCCCAGCATTTT.

Here the CDR3 DNA reads TGTGCCAGCAGCTTAACGGGTACCGGGGAGCTGTTTTTT. It specifies CASSLTGTGELFF. V usage is TRBV7-9 and J usage is TRBJ2-2; D uncertain. Looked up from germline, CDR1 is SEHNR and CDR2 is FQNEAQ (reference sequence). Trimming took off 2 bases at V and 5 bases at J, with 6 bases between the two ends. CDR3 length: 13 residues.

The V and J genes are TRBV28 and TRBJ1-2; no firm D call. Germline lookup yields CDR1 MDHEN and CDR2 SYDVKM. The ends were cut back, 5 bases at V and 1 base at J, with 5 bases in the middle. CDR3 length: 12 amino acids. The CDR3 sequence is CASSPVNYGYTF. The CDR3 DNA reads TGTGCCAGCAGTCCAGTTAACTATGGCTACACCTTC.

This sequence joins TRBV9 and TRBJ1-1, with TRBD1 as a possible D gene (5 bases). There are 14 residues in the CDR3. V lost 4 bases and J 2 bases, leaving 12 bases between the germline ends. Germline V lookup: CDR1 SGDLS, CDR2 YYNGEE. The CDR3 nucleotides are TGTGCCAGCAGCCCCAGACAGCTTAACACTGAAGCTTTCTTT. Its translation is CASSPRQLNTEAFF.

This sequence joins TRBV5-8 and TRBJ2-5; 8 bases map to TRBD2. J gave up 4 bases and V 5 bases, and 10 bases lay outside the gene matches. The CDR3 sequence is 15 residues long. CDR1 is SGHTS, CDR2 YDEGEE, per germline. The CDR3 protein is CASSREGGAVETQYF. The CDR3 nucleotides read TGTGCCAGCAGTCGGGAGGGAGGGGCCGTAGAGACCCAGTACTTC.

The rearrangement links TRBV19 to TRBJ2-7, with 8 bases aligning to TRBD2. Unmatched junction bases numbered 2, after V lost 0 bases and J lost 1 base. CDR3 length equals 15 residues. Germline CDR1 LNHDA, CDR2 SQIVND (reference sequence). The CDR3 here is CASSIDAGGSYEQYF. In nucleotides, the CDR3 is TGTGCCAGTAGTATAGATGCGGGGGGTTCCTACGAGCAGTACTTC.

The chain combines TRBV6-1 with TRBJ1-1; possibly TRBD1 for D (6 bases). Looked up from germline, CDR1 is MNHNS and CDR2 is SASEGT. This CDR3 contains 13 residues. The ends were cut back, 8 bases at V and 1 base at J, with 11 bases in the middle. CDR3 DNA sequence: TGTGCCAGCCGGGGACACTCGAACACTGAAGCTTTCTTT. Encoded protein: CASRGHSNTEAFF.

This chain links TRBV9 with TRBJ2-1, with D unresolved. Germline loops: CDR1 SGDLS, CDR2 YYNGEE. The CDR3 has 14 residues. Trimming removed 3 bases at V and 6 bases at J, with 13 bases between. The CDR3 protein is CASSAPQGANEQFF. CDR3 DNA: TGTGCCAGCAGCGCACCACAAGGAGCCAATGAGCAGTTCTTC.

In DNA, the CDR3 is TGCGCCAGCAAGCCATACGGGACAGATACGCAGTATTTT. It specifies CASKPYGTDTQYF. The rearrangement links TRBV5-1 to TRBJ2-3; D uncertain. Germline V gene data show CDR1 as SGHRS and CDR2 as YFSETQ. Trimming pared 6 bases from V and 3 bases from J, leaving 11 bases between. This CDR3 spans 13 amino acids.

The rearrangement joins TRBV4-1 to TRBJ1-2; D remains unclear. This CDR3 spans 13 amino acids. Per the germline V gene, CDR1 is MGHRA and CDR2 is YSYEKL. Trimming shortened V by 5 bases and J by 1 base, and 8 bases separated the two germline ends. CDR3 sequence: CASSGLRNYGYTF. CDR3 in DNA: TGCGCCAGCAGCGGCCTTCGTAACTATGGCTACACCTTC.

The rearrangement joins TRBV30 to TRBJ2-1; TRBD2 agrees at 13 bases. CDR1 is GTSNPN, CDR2 SVGIG, per germline (reference sequence). V lost 2 bases to trimming and J lost 4 bases; unmatched junction nucleotides: 5. This CDR3 is 16 amino acids long. The CDR3 region is CAWSQLAGGQYNEQFF. In DNA, the CDR3 is TGTGCCTGGAGTCAACTAGCGGGGGGGCAATACAATGAGCAGTTCTTC.

This chain links TRBV7-6 with TRBJ2-3; 9 bases are shared with TRBD2. Germline assignment: CDR1 SGHVS and CDR2 FNYEAQ. CDR3 size: 16 residues. Unmatched junction bases numbered 7, after V lost 0 bases and J lost 6 bases. The CDR3 coding sequence is TGTGCCAGCAGCTTAGCGCGGCGGGGGGGATCGGATACGCAGTATTTT. Translation: CASSLARRGGSDTQYF.

This chain joins TRBV28 and TRBJ2-1, with 8 bases aligning to TRBD2. The length of the CDR3 is 15 residues. The ends lost 5 bases at V and 5 bases at J; junction bases unmatched: 8. The germline V gene has CDR1 MDHEN and CDR2 SYDVKM. The CDR3, as DNA: TGTGCCAGCAGTCGGGGGGGCGGGCCCAACAATGAGCAGTTCTTC. This gives the protein CASSRGGGPNNEQFF.